This T cell receptor beta chain was recorded in a study of T cell clones after liver transplantation. Across the whole study: A pre-transplant mixed lymphocyte reaction with TCRbeta sequencing defined graft-donor-reactive clones followed in post-transplant blood. Tolerance: complete withdrawal held at least one year, liver enzymes staying within twice normal.

This CDR3 has 14 amino acids. The ends were cut back, 7 bases at V and 2 bases at J, with 14 bases in the middle. CDR1 LNHDA and CDR2 SQIVND come from the germline V gene (reference sequence). Thawed unstimulated PBMCs were FACS-sorted by CD3, CD4 and CD8 into two populations. About this clone itself: The antigen is undetermined.

The study's findings and limits: Compared with third party-reactive sequences, donor-reactive ones declined more, independent of withdrawal success.

Profiling relied on immunoSEQ multiplex PCR, and the TCRdb table lists in-frame clones only, not all of them. This sample yields around 97,000 clones, of which about 86% are seen a single time; about 3% belongs to the top ten. Sequenced here: CD4+ T cells from blood, sampled around 44 months after liver transplant. The chain joins TRBV19 to TRBJ1-1; D is possibly TRBD1 (5 bases). The source is a human patient who received a liver transplant. The T cells may partly be graft donor cells. In DNA form, the CDR3 reads TGTGCCAGTACTCTCGACAGCCTAAACACTGAAGCTTTCTTT. Protein sequence: CASTLDSLNTEAFF.